The 25 T cell receptor beta chains in this list originate from one sample, sequenced in a study of CD8+ T cells in alopecia areata. Extracted from the samples, RNA was reverse transcribed into cDNA to serve as the sequencing template. The assay was immunoSEQ multiplex PCR, and TCRdb's table has in-frame clones only and misses some. The repertoire holds 130,000 to 150,000 clones, with around 51% as singletons. The source material was CD4+ T cells sorted from blood, sampled at week 0. These receptors all stem from a human donor with alopecia areata.

This chain links TRBV5-1 with TRBJ2-3, with D tentatively TRBD2 (5 bases). The V gene lost 1 base and the J gene lost 0 bases, with 9 bases spanning the gap. Germline lookup yields CDR1 SGHRS and CDR2 YFSETQ. This CDR3 comprises 15 residues. The CDR3 DNA reads TGCGCCAGCAGCTTGCCAGCGGCTAGCACAGATACGCAGTATTTT. As protein: CASSLPAASTDTQYF.

The chain is built from TRBV30 and TRBJ2-1; 9 nucleotides agree with TRBD2. The germline V gene has CDR1 GTSNPN and CDR2 SVGIG (reference sequence). J was trimmed by 9 bases and V by 1 base; bases with no gene match: 13. The CDR3 has 16 residues. Written as DNA, the CDR3 is TGTGCCTGGAGTGCTCCCATTAGCGGGAGAAGGCGTGAGCAGTTCTTC. Protein product: CAWSAPISGRRREQFF.

The chain combines TRBV5-1 with TRBJ2-3, with D unclear. The CDR3 consists of 16 residues. Germline V lookup: CDR1 SGHRS, CDR2 YFSETQ. V lost 0 bases, J lost 0 bases, and 11 bases lay in between. The CDR3: CASSLGLTPSTDTQYF. The CDR3 DNA follows: TGCGCCAGCAGCTTGGGGCTAACCCCAAGCACAGATACGCAGTATTTT.

V usage is TRBV29-1 and J usage is TRBJ1-4, with 9 nucleotides matching TRBD1. The CDR3 length is 14 residues. V lost 0 bases, J lost 8 bases, and 4 bases stayed unmatched. Germline CDR1 is SQVTM and CDR2 is ANQGSEA. CDR3 bases: TGCAGCGTTGAAGATGGGACAGGGCGCGAAAAACTGTTTTTT. Translation: CSVEDGTGREKLFF.

The chain recombines TRBV30 with TRBJ1-5, with D perhaps TRBD1 (6 bases). V was clipped by 0 bases and J by 7 bases, with 16 bases between them. CDR1 and CDR2 (germline): GTSNPN, SVGIG (reference sequence). This CDR3 is 15 amino acids long. In DNA form, the CDR3 reads TGTGCCTGGAGTGTACGGTCAGCCAGGGGACAGCCCCAGCATTTT. As protein: CAWSVRSARGQPQHF.

The chain uses TRBV28 and TRBJ1-1; maybe TRBD1 (5 bases). CDR3 size: 15 residues. Germline values: CDR1 MDHEN, CDR2 SYDVKM. V was shortened by 7 bases and J by 1 base, with 16 bases between the two germline ends. This CDR3 is CASKVGDGENTEAFF. CDR3 nucleotide sequence: TGTGCCAGCAAGGTTGGGGACGGGGAGAACACTGAAGCTTTCTTT.

V usage is TRBV27 and J usage is TRBJ2-7, with a possible D match to TRBD2 (5 bases). The CDR3 runs 15 residues. V lost 6 bases to trimming and J lost 3 bases, with 18 bases between them. Germline CDR1 MNHEY, CDR2 SMNVEV (reference sequence). In nucleotides, the CDR3 is TGTGCCAGCAGCCCTCGGACTGCCAGAGACTACGAGCAGTACTTC. Protein sequence: CASSPRTARDYEQYF.

This clone was seen only a few times. V usage is TRBV2 and J usage is TRBJ2-3; TRBD1 is a possible D gene (7 bases). This CDR3 is built from 18 residues. V was trimmed by 6 bases and J by 3 bases, leaving 25 bases between them. The germline V gene has CDR1 SNHLY and CDR2 FYNNEI. The CDR3: CASSPNRQGGGRTDTQYF. The CDR3 region has the DNA TGTGCCAGCAGCCCCAACCGACAGGGCGGAGGGCGGACAGATACGCAGTATTTT.

The chain combines TRBV30 with TRBJ1-3; D remains ambiguous. This CDR3 has 15 residues. The V and J ends lost 1 base and 1 base respectively, with 11 bases between them. Looked up from germline, CDR1 is GTSNPN and CDR2 is SVGIG (reference sequence). The CDR3 spells CAWSAETESGNTIYF. In DNA form, the CDR3 reads TGTGCCTGGAGTGCCGAGACGGAATCTGGAAACACCATATATTTT.

This clone was observed a handful of times. The rearrangement links TRBV4-1 to TRBJ2-3, with 9 bases fitting TRBD1. The length of the CDR3 is 16 residues. Germline CDR1 and CDR2: MGHRA and YSYEKL. The V and J ends lost 1 base and 0 bases, in that order; junction bases with no gene match: 2. The CDR3 region has the DNA TGCGCCAGCAGCCAAGCCGACAGGGGGAGCACAGATACGCAGTATTTT. This sequence encodes CASSQADRGSTDTQYF.

This clone was counted only a few times. V and J are TRBV30 and TRBJ1-1; D is ambiguous. The CDR3 runs to 13 residues. Germline lookup yields CDR1 GTSNPN and CDR2 SVGIG (reference sequence). V lost 2 bases and J lost 3, with 10 bases in between. CDR3 DNA sequence: TGTGCCTGGAGTCCCGCTACGGACACTGAAGCTTTCTTT. This codes for CAWSPATDTEAFF. Full variable domain (rest looked up from reference TRBV30 and TRBJ1-1): SQTIHQWPATLVQPVGSPLSLECTVEGTSNPNLYWYRQAAGRGLQLLFYSVGIGQISSEVPQNLSASRPQDRQFILSSKKLLLSDSGFYLCAWSPATDTEAFFGQGTRLTVV.

The chain couples TRBV2 to TRBJ2-4, with 11 bases aligning to TRBD1. The V segment lost 6 bases and the J segment 4 bases; nucleotides outside the gene matches: 2. This CDR3 has 14 residues. Looked up from germline, CDR1 is SNHLY and CDR2 is FYNNEI. CDR3 DNA sequence: TGTGCCAGCAGGGGACAGGGGGGAAAAAACATTCAGTACTTC. Protein sequence: CASRGQGGKNIQYF.

The J gene is TRBJ2-5, the V gene TRBV7-2; D is possibly TRBD2 (5 bases). The CDR3 has 15 residues. V was shortened by 1 base and J by 7 bases, with 16 bases between the two germline ends. Germline V lookup: CDR1 SGHTA, CDR2 FQGNSA. The CDR3 DNA is TGTGCCAGCAGCTTAGTGTCGACTACCAAGAGGACCCAGTACTTC. This translates into CASSLVSTTKRTQYF.

CDR3 sequence (DNA): TGTGCCAGCAGCCCGCAAGACCGAGCGTACTACAATGAGCAGTTCTTC. It encodes CASSPQDRAYYNEQFF. V is TRBV4-2 and J is TRBJ2-1; D is ambiguous. The germline V gene has CDR1 LGHNA and CDR2 YNFKEQ. The CDR3 spans 16 residues. The ends were cut back, 4 bases at V and 3 bases at J, with 16 bases in the middle.

This clone was seen more than once but under ten times. This chain uses TRBV6-5 with TRBJ2-6, with D tentatively TRBD1 (6 bases). Trimming left V 4 bases short and J 4 bases short, with 14 bases between. From germline, CDR1 is MNHEY and CDR2 SVGAGI. The CDR3 spans 16 residues. The CDR3 coding sequence is TGTGCCAGCAGTTCCCAGACAGGCGACGGGGCCAACGTCCTGACTTTC. Translating gives CASSSQTGDGANVLTF.

This rearrangement joins TRBV6-1 to TRBJ2-3; perhaps TRBD1 as D (5 bases). The CDR3 loop spans 14 amino acids. CDR1 and CDR2 (germline): MNHNS, SASEGT. V shed 6 bases and J shed 4 bases, with 14 bases lying between them. In DNA, the CDR3 is TGTGCCAGCAGACTACCAGGGATCTCAGATACGCAGTATTTT. Translated, it gives CASRLPGISDTQYF.

This clone has more than one count but fewer than ten. The chain combines TRBV4-1 with TRBJ2-1; D remains ambiguous. The CDR3 contains 14 residues. Between the trimmed V and J ends, which lost 3 bases and 6 bases, there was a span of 12 bases. CDR1 is MGHRA and CDR2 is YSYEKL in the germline V gene. The DNA of the CDR3 is TGCGCCAGCAGCCAGCTCTTAAGGGTCAATGAGCAGTTCTTC. Translating it yields CASSQLLRVNEQFF.

The chain links TRBV28 to TRBJ2-1, with 12 bases that match TRBD2. J lost 9 bases, V lost 7 bases, and 7 bases had no gene match. There are 14 residues in the CDR3. Germline-derived CDR1 and CDR2 are MDHEN and SYDVKM. The CDR3 loop reads CASTAPGLAGEQFF. The CDR3 nucleotides are TGTGCCAGCACTGCCCCGGGACTAGCGGGTGAGCAGTTCTTC.

This chain connects TRBV29-1 to TRBJ1-1; D remains ambiguous. Germline CDR1 SQVTM, CDR2 ANQGSEA. Trimming left V 7 bases short and J 2 bases short, with 11 bases between. CDR3 length: 12 amino acids. Written as DNA, the CDR3 is TGCAGCGCGTCGGGGATAAACACTGAAGCTTTCTTT. It encodes CSASGINTEAFF.

As DNA, the CDR3 is TGCGCCAGCAGCGTCGGGACAGGCTATGGCTACACCTTC. It encodes CASSVGTGYGYTF. This chain joins TRBV5-1 and TRBJ1-2, with 8 bases aligning to TRBD1. CDR3 length: 13 amino acids. Germline loops: CDR1 SGHRS, CDR2 YFSETQ. V shed 4 bases and J 4 bases; nucleotides not matched to a gene: 3.

The chain combines TRBV27 with TRBJ2-1; no clear D. Germline V gene lookup returns CDR1 MNHEY and CDR2 SMNVEV (reference sequence). Deletions cut 5 bases from V and 6 bases from J, with 5 bases between. This CDR3 comprises 11 residues. The CDR3: CASSLFNEQFF. The CDR3 nucleotides are TGTGCCAGCAGTCTATTCAATGAGCAGTTCTTC.

The CDR3: CASSQDLAGGREKLFF. CDR3 sequence (DNA): TGCGCCAGCAGCCAAGATCTGGCAGGGGGTCGTGAAAAACTGTTTTTT. This rearrangement joins TRBV4-1 to TRBJ1-4; 7 nucleotides align to TRBD1. V dropped 0 bases and J dropped 7; count of bases not matched to a gene: 8. This CDR3 spans 16 amino acids. In germline, CDR1 is MGHRA, CDR2 YSYEKL.

The chain links TRBV25-1 to TRBJ1-2; D is ambiguous. The V and J ends lost 1 base and 4 bases respectively, with 4 bases between them. Germline V gives CDR1 MGHDK, CDR2 SYGVNS. This CDR3 comprises 12 residues. Here the CDR3 reads CASSELFYGYTF. The CDR3 DNA sequence: TGTGCCAGCAGTGAATTGTTCTATGGCTACACCTTC.

The chain combines TRBV30 with TRBJ1-4, with 7 bases lining up with TRBD1. Germline-derived CDR1 and CDR2 are GTSNPN and SVGIG (reference sequence). With V trimmed by 4 bases and J by 15 bases, 14 bases remained unmatched. The CDR3 runs to 13 residues. CDR3 residues: CAWNVGGGRTVFF. DNA of the CDR3: TGTGCCTGGAATGTAGGGGGCGGACGGACGGTGTTTTTT.

The chain carries TRBV14 and TRBJ1-4; weak D call: TRBD1 (6 bases). V was shortened by 4 bases and J by 7 bases, with 16 bases between the two germline ends. Per the germline V gene, CDR1 is SGHDN and CDR2 is FVKESK. There are 15 residues in the CDR3. Here the CDR3 DNA reads TGTGCCAGCAGCCCACTACACGGGGGCGGTGAAAAACTGTTTTTT. Translating it yields CASSPLHGGGEKLFF.